One sample yielded the 4 T cell receptor beta chains listed below, sequenced in a study of T cell changes during pregnancy in multiple sclerosis. Using immunoSEQ multiplex PCR, the repertoire was profiled, and TCRdb retains in-frame clones only, with some absent. The data contain 20,000 to 25,000 clones, more than 85% of them singletons. The sequencing here drew on CD4+ T cells from peripheral blood mononuclear cells, taken after pregnancy. These receptor sequences come from a female donor in good health, enrolled as a control in a pregnancy study.

The chain carries TRBV4-2 and TRBJ2-6; TRBD1 matches at 10 bases. The CDR3 length is 23 residues. The junction had 22 bases not matched to a gene; V was cut back by 4 bases and J by 1 base. Germline V CDR1 and CDR2: LGHNA, YNFKEQ. CDR3 in amino acids: CASSRDTNRDRGWIGSGANVLTF. CDR3 nucleotide sequence: TGTGCCAGCAGCCGGGACACGAACCGGGACAGGGGTTGGATAGGATCTGGGGCCAACGTCCTGACTTTC.

Only one count was recorded for this clone. V gene TRBV6-1 combines with J gene TRBJ2-1; a weak D match, TRBD2 (5 bases). Germline values: CDR1 MNHNS, CDR2 SASEGT. The CDR3 spans 15 residues. Deletions cut 2 bases from V and 0 bases from J, with 8 bases between. The CDR3 reads CASSEMTTSYNEQFF. CDR3 in DNA: TGTGCCAGCAGTGAAATGACTACCTCCTACAATGAGCAGTTCTTC.

The gene calls are TRBV28 and TRBJ2-7; D not resolved. Per the germline V gene, CDR1 is MDHEN and CDR2 is SYDVKM. CDR3 length equals 11 residues. The V and J ends lost 3 bases and 2 bases respectively, with 2 bases between them. The CDR3 DNA follows: TGTGCCAGCAGTTTCGCCTACGAGCAGTACTTC. This sequence encodes CASSFAYEQYF.

CDR3 protein: CASSDAGGRGETQYF. CDR3 bases: TGTGCCAGCAGTGATGCAGGGGGCAGAGGGGAGACCCAGTACTTC. The rearrangement links TRBV2 to TRBJ2-5, with 8 bases matching TRBD1. This CDR3 contains 15 residues. The V gene end was trimmed by 3 bases and the J gene end by 5 bases; junction bases not matched to a gene: 8. The V gene's germline CDR1 is SNHLY and CDR2 FYNNEI.